The rows below give T cell receptor beta chains drawn from one sample of a study of PD-L1 blockade in urothelial cancer. The data were produced by immunoSEQ multiplex PCR, yet TCRdb's version contains in-frame clones alone and is incomplete. The sample contains tens of thousands of clones, around 87% of which appear only once. Sequenced here: PBMCs, sampled around atezolizumab (anti-PD-L1) treatment. The source of these receptors is a man in his fifties or sixties with urothelial cancer. The CDR3 runs from the conserved cysteine through the conserved F or W. A D gene is named only where the DNA matches it firmly. Clone sizes are given selectively: once, few, many, or a class where the clone is expanded.

d_gene,v_gene,j_gene,abundance,CDR3nt,CDR3aa
.,TRBV5-4,TRBJ1-1,.,TGTGCCAGCAGCTTTGGAGGGGCTAACACTGAAGCTTTCTTT,CASSFGGANTEAFF
.,TRBV5-4,TRBJ2-5,few,TGTGCCAGCAGCTTGAAGGGTCCCAGAGGGGAGACCCAGTACTTC,CASSLKGPRGETQYF
TRBD1,TRBV14,TRBJ2-7,.,TGTGCCAGCAGCCCTTGGGACAGCTCCTCCGTCTACGAGCAGTACTTC,CASSPWDSSSVYEQYF
TRBD1,TRBV30,TRBJ1-1,.,TGTGCCTGGAGTGTGCTTCCGGGACAGGAAGCTTTCTTT,CAWSVLPGQEAFF
.,TRBV5-1,TRBJ2-1,.,TGCGCCAGCAGCTCAAGTCCTCCTAGCATAAGCTCCTACAATGAGCAGTTCTTC,CASSSSPPSISSYNEQFF
TRBD1,TRBV19,TRBJ2-7,.,TGTGCCAGTAGTATTCCGGGACAGGGTGTCTACGAGCAGTACTTC,CASSIPGQGVYEQYF
.,TRBV28,TRBJ1-4,.,TGTGCCAGCAGTTTGGGGGGAGAGGAAAAACTGTTTTTT,CASSLGGEEKLFF
TRBD1,TRBV7-9,TRBJ1-1,.,TGTGCCAGCAGCAAGGACAGGGCGGCGGGTTTCACTGAAGCTTTCTTT,CASSKDRAAGFTEAFF
.,TRBV13,TRBJ1-6,.,TGTGCCAGCACCCGACATAGAAATTCACCCCTCCACTTT,CASTRHRNSPLHF
TRBD2,TRBV27,TRBJ2-3,.,TGTGCCAGCAAACCTCTAGCGGGAGGGGCGCTGTTGGGCGCAGATACGCAGTATTTT,CASKPLAGGALLGADTQYF
.,TRBV1,TRBJ2-3,.,TGCACCAGCAGCCAAGAGGGCGGGGGGCGGACAGATACGCAGTATTTT,CTSSQEGGGRTDTQYF
.,TRBV29-1,TRBJ2-7,.,TGCAGCGTTGACGCAGGGGCGACCTACGAGCAGTACTTC,CSVDAGATYEQYF